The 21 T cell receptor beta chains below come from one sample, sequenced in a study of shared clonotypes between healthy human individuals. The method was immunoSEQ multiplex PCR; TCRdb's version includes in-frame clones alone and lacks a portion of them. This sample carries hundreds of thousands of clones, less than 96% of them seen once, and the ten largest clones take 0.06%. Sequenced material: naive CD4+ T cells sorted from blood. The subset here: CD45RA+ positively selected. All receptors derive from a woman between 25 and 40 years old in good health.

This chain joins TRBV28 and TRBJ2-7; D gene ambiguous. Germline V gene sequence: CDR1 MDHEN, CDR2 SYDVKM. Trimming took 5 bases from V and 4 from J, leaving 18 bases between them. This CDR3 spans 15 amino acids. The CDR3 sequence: CASSPARHPPYEQYF. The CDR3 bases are TGTGCCAGCAGTCCCGCGCGGCACCCCCCGTACGAGCAGTACTTC.

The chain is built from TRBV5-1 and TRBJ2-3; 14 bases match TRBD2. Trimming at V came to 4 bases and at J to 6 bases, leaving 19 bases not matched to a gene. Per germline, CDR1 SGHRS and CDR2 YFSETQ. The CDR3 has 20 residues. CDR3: CASSQEKGLAGASRMDTQYF. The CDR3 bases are TGCGCCAGCAGCCAAGAAAAGGGACTAGCGGGGGCTTCTAGGATGGATACGCAGTATTTT.

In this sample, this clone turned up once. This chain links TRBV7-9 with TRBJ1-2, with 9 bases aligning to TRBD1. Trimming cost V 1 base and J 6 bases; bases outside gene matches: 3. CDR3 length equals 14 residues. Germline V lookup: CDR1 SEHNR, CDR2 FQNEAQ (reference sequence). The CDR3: CASSLGDRAHGYTF. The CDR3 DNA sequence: TGTGCCAGCAGCTTAGGGGACAGGGCGCATGGCTACACCTTC. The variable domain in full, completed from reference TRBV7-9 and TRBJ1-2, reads DTGVSQNPRHKITKRGQNVTFRCDPISEHNRLYWYRQTLGQGPEFLTYFQNEAQLEKSRLLSDRFSAERPKGSFSTLEIQRTEQGDSAMYLCASSLGDRAHGYTFGSGTRLTVV.

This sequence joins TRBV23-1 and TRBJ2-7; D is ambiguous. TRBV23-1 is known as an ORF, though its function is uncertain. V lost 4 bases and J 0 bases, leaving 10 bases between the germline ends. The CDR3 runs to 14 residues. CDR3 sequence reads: CASSRTETSYEQYF. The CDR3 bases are TGCGCCAGCAGTCGTACCGAGACCTCCTACGAGCAGTACTTC.

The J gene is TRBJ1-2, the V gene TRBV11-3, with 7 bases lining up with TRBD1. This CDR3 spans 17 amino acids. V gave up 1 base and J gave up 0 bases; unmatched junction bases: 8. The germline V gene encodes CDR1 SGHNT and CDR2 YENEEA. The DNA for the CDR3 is TGTGCCAGCAGCTTAGTATCGGGGACAGCCTCTAACTATGGCTACACCTTC. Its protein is CASSLVSGTASNYGYTF.

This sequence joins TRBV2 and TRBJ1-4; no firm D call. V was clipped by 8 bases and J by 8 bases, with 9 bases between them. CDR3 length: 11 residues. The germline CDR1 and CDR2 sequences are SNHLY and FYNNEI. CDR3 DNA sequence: TGTGCCAGCGGACCAGGAGAAAAACTGTTTTTT. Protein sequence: CASGPGEKLFF.

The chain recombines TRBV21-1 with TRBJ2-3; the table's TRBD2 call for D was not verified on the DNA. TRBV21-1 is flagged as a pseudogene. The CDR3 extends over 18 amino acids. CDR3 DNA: TGTGCCAGCAGCAAATCCCTGGGGGGGACTAAGATCACAGATACGCAGTATTTT. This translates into CASSKSLGGTKITDTQYF.

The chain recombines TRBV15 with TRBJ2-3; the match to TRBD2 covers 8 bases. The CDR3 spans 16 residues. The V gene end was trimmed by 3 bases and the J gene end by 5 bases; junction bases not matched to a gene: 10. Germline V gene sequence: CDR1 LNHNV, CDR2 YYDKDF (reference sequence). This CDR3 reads CATSRGKSGRGDTQYF. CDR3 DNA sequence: TGTGCCACCAGCAGGGGGAAAAGCGGGAGAGGAGATACGCAGTATTTT.

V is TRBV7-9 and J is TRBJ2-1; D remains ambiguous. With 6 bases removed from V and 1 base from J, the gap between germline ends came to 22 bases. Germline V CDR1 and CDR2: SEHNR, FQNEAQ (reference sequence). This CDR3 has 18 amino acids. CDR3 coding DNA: TGTGCCAGCAGGACGCCCGCTGTAGAGGCAGTTTCCTACAATGAGCAGTTCTTC. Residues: CASRTPAVEAVSYNEQFF.

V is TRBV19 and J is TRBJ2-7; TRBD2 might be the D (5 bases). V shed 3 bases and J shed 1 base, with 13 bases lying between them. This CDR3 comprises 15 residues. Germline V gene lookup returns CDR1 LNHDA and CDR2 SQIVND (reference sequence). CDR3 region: CASSIAHRGSYEQYF. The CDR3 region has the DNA TGTGCCAGTAGTATTGCTCACCGGGGATCCTACGAGCAGTACTTC.

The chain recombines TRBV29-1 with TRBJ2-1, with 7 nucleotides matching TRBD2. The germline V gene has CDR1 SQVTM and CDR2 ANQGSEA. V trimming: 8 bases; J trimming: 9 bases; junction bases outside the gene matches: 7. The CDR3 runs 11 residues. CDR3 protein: CSSSPGGEQFF. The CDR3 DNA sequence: TGCAGCTCCTCCCCGGGGGGTGAGCAGTTCTTC.

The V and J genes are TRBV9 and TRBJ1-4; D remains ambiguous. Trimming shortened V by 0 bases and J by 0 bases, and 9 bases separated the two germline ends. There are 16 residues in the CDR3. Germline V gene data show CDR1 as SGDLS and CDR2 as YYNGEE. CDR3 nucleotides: TGTGCCAGCAGCGTAGGAGTGGGAGCAACTAATGAAAAACTGTTTTTT. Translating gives CASSVGVGATNEKLFF.

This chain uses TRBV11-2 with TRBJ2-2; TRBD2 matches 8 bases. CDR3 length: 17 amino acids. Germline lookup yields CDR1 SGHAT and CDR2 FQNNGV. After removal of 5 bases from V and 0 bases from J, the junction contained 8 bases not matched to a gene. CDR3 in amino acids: CASSPPVGLANTGELFF. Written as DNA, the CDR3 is TGTGCCAGCAGCCCCCCGGTGGGACTAGCGAACACCGGGGAGCTGTTTTTT.

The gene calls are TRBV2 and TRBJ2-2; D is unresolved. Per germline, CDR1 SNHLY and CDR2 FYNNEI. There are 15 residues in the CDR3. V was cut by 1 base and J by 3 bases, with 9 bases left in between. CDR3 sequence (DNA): TGTGCCAGCAGTGAAGATGGCTCCCACACCGGGGAGCTGTTTTTT. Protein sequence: CASSEDGSHTGELFF.

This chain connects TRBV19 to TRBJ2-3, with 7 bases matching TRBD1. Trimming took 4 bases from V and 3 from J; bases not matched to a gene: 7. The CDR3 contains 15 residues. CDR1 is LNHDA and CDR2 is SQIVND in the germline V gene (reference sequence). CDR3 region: CASSTTGTRTDTQYF. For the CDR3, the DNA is TGTGCCAGTAGTACGACAGGGACGAGAACAGATACGCAGTATTTT.

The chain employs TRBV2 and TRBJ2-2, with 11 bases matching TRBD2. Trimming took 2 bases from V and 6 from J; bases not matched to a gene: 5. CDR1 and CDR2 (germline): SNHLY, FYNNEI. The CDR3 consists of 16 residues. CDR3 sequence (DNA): TGTGCCAGCAGTGAAACTAGCGGGAGAATCGCCGGGGAGCTGTTTTTT. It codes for CASSETSGRIAGELFF.

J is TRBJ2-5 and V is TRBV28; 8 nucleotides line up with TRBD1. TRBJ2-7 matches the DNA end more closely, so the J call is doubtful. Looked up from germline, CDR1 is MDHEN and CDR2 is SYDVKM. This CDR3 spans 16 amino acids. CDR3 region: CASRGSIGDRSYEQYF. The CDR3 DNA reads TGTGCCAGCAGAGGATCCATTGGGGACAGGTCCTACGAGCAGTACTTC.

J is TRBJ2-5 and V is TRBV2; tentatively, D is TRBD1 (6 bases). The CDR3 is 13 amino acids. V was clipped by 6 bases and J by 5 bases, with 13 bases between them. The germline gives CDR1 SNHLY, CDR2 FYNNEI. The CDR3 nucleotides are TGTGCCAGCAGACCGGACAGATGGGAGACCCAGTACTTC. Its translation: CASRPDRWETQYF.

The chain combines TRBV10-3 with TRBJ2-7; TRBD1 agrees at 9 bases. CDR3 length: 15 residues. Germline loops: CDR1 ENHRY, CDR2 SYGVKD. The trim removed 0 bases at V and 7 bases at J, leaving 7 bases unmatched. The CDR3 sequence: CAISESDTGTGEQYF. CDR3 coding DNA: TGTGCCATCAGTGAGTCTGACACCGGGACAGGGGAGCAGTACTTC.

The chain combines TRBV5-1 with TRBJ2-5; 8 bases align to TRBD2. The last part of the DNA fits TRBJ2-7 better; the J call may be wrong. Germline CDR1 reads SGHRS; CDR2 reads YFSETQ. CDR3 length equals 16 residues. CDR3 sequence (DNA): TGCGCCAGCAGCCACCTCCCCTCCAGCGGGAGTTACGAGCAGTACTTC. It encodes CASSHLPSSGSYEQYF.

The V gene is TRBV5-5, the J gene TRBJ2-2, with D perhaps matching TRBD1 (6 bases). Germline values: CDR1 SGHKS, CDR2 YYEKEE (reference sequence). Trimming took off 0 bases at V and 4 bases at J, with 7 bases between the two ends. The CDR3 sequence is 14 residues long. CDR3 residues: CASSLGGPTGELFF. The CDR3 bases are TGTGCCAGCAGCTTGGGGGGGCCCACCGGGGAGCTGTTTTTT. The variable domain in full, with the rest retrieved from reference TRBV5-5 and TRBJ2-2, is DAGVTQSPTHLIKTRGQQVTLRCSPISGHKSVSWYQQVLGQGPQFIFQYYEKEERGRGNFPDRFSARQFPNYSSELNVNALLLGDSALYLCASSLGGPTGELFFGEGSRLTVL.